Included here is one T cell receptor beta chain sequence, with context. Antigen specificity is unknown. PCR involved 60 Vbeta and 13 Jbeta primers. The method was immunoSEQ multiplex PCR; TCRdb's version includes in-frame clones alone and lacks a portion of them. The data show under 140,000 clones, 70% to 90% seen once. The source of the sample is a study of cytomegalovirus exposure and HLA in healthy donors. Study findings and constraints: Cytomegalovirus-associated TCR beta chains were listed, numbering 164. A classifier reportedly called cytomegalovirus status with high sensitivity and specificity. TCR beta V- and J-gene trimming was later associated with a missense DCLRE1C variant.

Trimming left V 2 bases short and J 7 bases short, with 9 bases between. Per germline, CDR1 SGHNT and CDR2 YYREEE (reference sequence). The CDR3 consists of 13 residues. Sequenced material: PBMCs. The TCR was taken from a man aged 40-49 years in good health and CMV-seronegative. V gene TRBV5-4 combines with J gene TRBJ2-2; TRBD1 is a possible D gene (6 bases). The CDR3 DNA reads TGTGCCAGCAGCTTTAAAGGGGGCGGGGAGCTGTTTTTT. Its protein is CASSFKGGGELFF.